Below are 11 T cell receptor beta chains sequenced from a single sample in a study of identical twins. TCRdb ran MiXCR on the 5' RACE reads and lists one entry per CDR3 protein. The repertoire holds approximately 600,000 distinct CDR3 sequences, with 7% to 7.5% as singletons. Separately, the same data were catalogued under a study of yellow fever vaccine responses in identical twins.

The specimen sequenced was PBMCs. The receptors were gathered from a woman aged 18 to 35 in good health.

This clonotype showed up just a few times. This chain links TRBV18 with TRBJ2-7, with D possibly called TRBD1 or TRBD2 (5 bases each). Looked up from germline, CDR1 is KGHSH and CDR2 is LQKENI. V lost 0 bases to trimming and J lost 5 bases, with 11 bases between them. The CDR3 sequence is 14 residues long. The CDR3 loop reads CASSPPGRVNEQYF. The CDR3 DNA reads as TGTGCCAGCTCACCACCGGGGCGGGTTAACGAGCAGTACTTC.

At least ten counts were recorded for this clonotype. The chain couples TRBV27 to TRBJ2-1; D not resolved. V shed 6 bases and J shed 7 bases, with 13 bases lying between them. The V gene's germline CDR1 is MNHEY and CDR2 SMNVEV (reference sequence). The CDR3 runs 13 residues. CDR3 DNA sequence: TGTGCCAGCAGGGCCGTGGGTATTAATGAGCAGTTCTTC. It codes for CASRAVGINEQFF.

This rearrangement joins TRBV20-1 to TRBJ2-1; a weak D match, TRBD2 (7 bases). V was trimmed by 2 bases and J by 3 bases, leaving 17 bases between them. The CDR3 has 16 amino acids. Germline-derived CDR1 and CDR2 are DFQATT and SNEGSKA (reference sequence). CDR3 sequence (DNA): TGCAGTGCTAGACCCCCGGGGGCGGGGGTCTACAATGAGCAGTTCTTC. Encoded protein: CSARPPGAGVYNEQFF.

The gene calls are TRBV6-5 and TRBJ1-1; D ambiguous. CDR3 size: 16 residues. CDR1 is MNHEY, CDR2 SVGAGI, per germline. Between the trimmed V and J ends, which lost 0 bases and 3 bases, there was a span of 14 bases. The CDR3 here is CASSYSRASIDTEAFF. In DNA form, the CDR3 reads TGTGCCAGCAGTTACTCAAGGGCCTCGATTGACACTGAAGCTTTCTTT.

J is TRBJ2-2 and V is TRBV2, with D perhaps matching TRBD1 or TRBD2 (5 bases each). The CDR3 spans 12 residues. Germline loops: CDR1 SNHLY, CDR2 FYNNEI. V was trimmed by 7 bases and J by 7 bases, leaving 10 bases between them. Here the CDR3 DNA reads TGTGCCAGCAACGAGAGGGGCGGGGAGCTGTTTTTT. It specifies CASNERGGELFF.

The J gene is TRBJ2-5, the V gene TRBV6-1; 7 nucleotides match TRBD2. The germline V gene encodes CDR1 MNHNS and CDR2 SASEGT. The CDR3 runs 14 residues. After removal of 2 bases from V and 5 bases from J, the junction contained 5 bases not matched to a gene. CDR3 nucleotide sequence: TGTGCCAGCAGTGAATTAGCGGGCCGGGAGACCCAGTACTTC. This gives the protein CASSELAGRETQYF.

The sample holds many counts of this clonotype. The chain links TRBV9 to TRBJ2-1, with D perhaps matching TRBD1 or TRBD2 (5 bases each). Trimming took 4 bases from V and 2 from J, leaving 16 bases between them. The CDR3 is made up of 16 amino acids. CDR1 SGDLS and CDR2 YYNGEE come from the germline V gene. CDR3 coding DNA: TGTGCCAGCAGCCCTTACTTGGGGGACCCCTACAATGAGCAGTTCTTC. This codes for CASSPYLGDPYNEQFF.

The V gene is TRBV4-1, the J gene TRBJ2-5; no reliable D call. Trimming left V 5 bases short and J 3 bases short, with 16 bases between. Germline V gives CDR1 MGHRA, CDR2 YSYEKL. The CDR3 has 15 residues. The CDR3 region is CASSTIPRAKETQYF. Written as DNA, the CDR3 is TGCGCCAGCAGCACAATACCTCGGGCCAAAGAGACCCAGTACTTC.

The chain combines TRBV10-3 with TRBJ2-3; no clear D. CDR1 is ENHRY and CDR2 is SYGVKD in the germline V gene. With 4 bases removed from V and 2 bases from J, the gap between germline ends came to 10 bases. The CDR3 is 14 residues long. In nucleotides, the CDR3 is TGTGCCATCAGTGTGCTTAGCAACACAGATACGCAGTATTTT. Encoded protein: CAISVLSNTDTQYF.

Only a few counts were recorded for this clonotype. The chain couples TRBV21-1 to TRBJ2-7; whether TRBD1, the table's D call, matches the DNA was not checked. TRBV21-1 is noted as a pseudogene. The CDR3 is made up of 13 amino acids. CDR3 sequence reads: CASSKKAGYEQYF. Written as DNA, the CDR3 is TGTGCCAGCAGCAAAAAGGCAGGGTACGAGCAGTACTTC.

This clonotype was seen repeatedly, ten times or more. This chain links TRBV7-9 with TRBJ2-3; D unresolved. Germline loops: CDR1 SEHNR, CDR2 FQNEAQ (reference sequence). This CDR3 has 15 residues. V was trimmed by 4 bases and J by 3 bases, leaving 14 bases between them. The CDR3, as DNA: TGTGCCAGCAGCTCCCCTCACTGGGGTACAGATACGCAGTATTTT. This gives the protein CASSSPHWGTDTQYF.